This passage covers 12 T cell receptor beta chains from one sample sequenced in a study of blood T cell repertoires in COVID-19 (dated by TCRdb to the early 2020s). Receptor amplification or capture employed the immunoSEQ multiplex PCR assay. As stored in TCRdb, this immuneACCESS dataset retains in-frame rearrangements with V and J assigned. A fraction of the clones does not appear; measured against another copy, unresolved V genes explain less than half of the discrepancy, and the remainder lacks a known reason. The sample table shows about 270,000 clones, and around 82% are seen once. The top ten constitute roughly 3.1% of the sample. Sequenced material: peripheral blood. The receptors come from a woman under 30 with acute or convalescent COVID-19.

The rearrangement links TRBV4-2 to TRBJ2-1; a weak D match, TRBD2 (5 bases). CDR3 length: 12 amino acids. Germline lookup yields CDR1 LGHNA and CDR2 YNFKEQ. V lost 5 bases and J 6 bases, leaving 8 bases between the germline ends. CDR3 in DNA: TGTGCCAGCAGCAGGACTCGCAATGAGCAGTTCTTC. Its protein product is CASSRTRNEQFF.

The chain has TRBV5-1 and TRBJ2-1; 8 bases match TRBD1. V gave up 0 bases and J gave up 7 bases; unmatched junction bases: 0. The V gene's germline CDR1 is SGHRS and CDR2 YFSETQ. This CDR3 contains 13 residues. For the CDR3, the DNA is TGCGCCAGCAGCTTGGGACAGGGGAATGAGCAGTTCTTC. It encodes CASSLGQGNEQFF. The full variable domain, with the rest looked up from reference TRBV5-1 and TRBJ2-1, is KAGVTQTPRYLIKTRGQQVTLSCSPISGHRSVSWYQQTPGQGLQFLFEYFSETQRNKGNFPGRFSGRQFSNSRSEMNVSTLELGDSALYLCASSLGQGNEQFFGPGTRLTVL.

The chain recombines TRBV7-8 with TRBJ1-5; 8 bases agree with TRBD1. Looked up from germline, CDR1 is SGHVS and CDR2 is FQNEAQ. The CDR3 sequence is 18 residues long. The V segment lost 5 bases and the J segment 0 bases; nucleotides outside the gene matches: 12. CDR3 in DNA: TGTGCCAGCAGCCTGAATCCGACAGGGGCCTATAGCAATCAGCCCCAGCATTTT. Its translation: CASSLNPTGAYSNQPQHF.

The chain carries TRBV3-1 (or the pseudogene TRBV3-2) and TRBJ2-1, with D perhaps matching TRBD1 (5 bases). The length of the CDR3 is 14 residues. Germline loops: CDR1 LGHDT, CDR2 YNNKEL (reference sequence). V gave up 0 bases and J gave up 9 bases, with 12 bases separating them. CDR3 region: CASSQEPKGFEQFF. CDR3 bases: TGTGCCAGCAGCCAAGAGCCGAAGGGGTTTGAGCAGTTCTTC.

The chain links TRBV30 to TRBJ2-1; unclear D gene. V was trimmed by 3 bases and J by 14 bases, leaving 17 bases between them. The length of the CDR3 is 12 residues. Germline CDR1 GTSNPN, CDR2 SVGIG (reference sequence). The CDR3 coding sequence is TGTGCCTGGAGCTTATCGTCCTCCTCTGAGTTCTTC. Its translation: CAWSLSSSSEFF.

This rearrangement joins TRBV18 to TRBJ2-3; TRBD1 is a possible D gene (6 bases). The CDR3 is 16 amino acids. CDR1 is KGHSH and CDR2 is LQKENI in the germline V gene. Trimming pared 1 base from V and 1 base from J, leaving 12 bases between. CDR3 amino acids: CASSPQGVVGTDTQYF. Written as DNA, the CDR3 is TGTGCCAGCTCACCACAGGGGGTTGTGGGCACAGATACGCAGTATTTT.

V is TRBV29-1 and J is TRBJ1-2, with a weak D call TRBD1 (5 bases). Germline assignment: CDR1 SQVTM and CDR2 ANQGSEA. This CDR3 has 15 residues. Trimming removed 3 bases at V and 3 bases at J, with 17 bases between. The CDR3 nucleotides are TGCAGCGTTGAGAGGCTTAACAGGCAGTACTATGGCTACACCTTC. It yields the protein CSVERLNRQYYGYTF. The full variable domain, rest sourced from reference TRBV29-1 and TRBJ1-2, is SAVISQKPSRDICQRGTSLTIQCQVDSQVTMMFWYRQQPGQSLTLIATANQGSEATYESGFVIDKFPISRPNLTFSTLTVSNMSPEDSSIYLCSVERLNRQYYGYTFGSGTRLTVV.

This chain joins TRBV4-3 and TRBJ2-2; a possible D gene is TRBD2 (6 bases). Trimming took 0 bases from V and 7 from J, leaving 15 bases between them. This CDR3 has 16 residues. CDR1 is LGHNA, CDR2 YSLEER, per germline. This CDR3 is CASSQESASEGGELFF. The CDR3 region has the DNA TGCGCCAGCAGCCAAGAATCAGCTAGCGAGGGCGGGGAGCTGTTTTTT.

The CDR3 bases are TGTGCCAGCAGCTTAGTGGGTAGCGGGAGGGCCTACAATGAGCAGTTCTTC. As protein: CASSLVGSGRAYNEQFF. The chain combines TRBV7-2 with TRBJ2-1; 11 bases align to TRBD2. This CDR3 is built from 17 residues. Germline lookup yields CDR1 SGHTA and CDR2 FQGNSA. V trimming: 1 base; J trimming: 2 bases; junction bases outside the gene matches: 4.

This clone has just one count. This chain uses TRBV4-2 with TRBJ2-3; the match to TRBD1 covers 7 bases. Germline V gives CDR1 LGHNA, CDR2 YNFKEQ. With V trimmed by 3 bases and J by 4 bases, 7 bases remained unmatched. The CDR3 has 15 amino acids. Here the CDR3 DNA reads TGTGCCAGCAGCCAGACCGGCGACAGGGCAGATACGCAGTATTTT. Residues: CASSQTGDRADTQYF.

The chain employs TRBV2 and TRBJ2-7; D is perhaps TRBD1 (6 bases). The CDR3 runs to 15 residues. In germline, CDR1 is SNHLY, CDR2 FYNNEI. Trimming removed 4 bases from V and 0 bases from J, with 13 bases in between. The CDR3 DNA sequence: TGTGCCAGCAGTGTGCAGGGGACGAGCTCCTACGAGCAGTACTTC. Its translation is CASSVQGTSSYEQYF.

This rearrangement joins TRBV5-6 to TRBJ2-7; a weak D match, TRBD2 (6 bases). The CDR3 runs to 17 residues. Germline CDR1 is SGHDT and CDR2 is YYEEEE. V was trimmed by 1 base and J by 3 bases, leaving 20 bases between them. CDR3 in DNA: TGTGCCAGCAGCTTGTGGGCAACCGGGACTCACTACTACGAGCAGTACTTC. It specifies CASSLWATGTHYYEQYF.